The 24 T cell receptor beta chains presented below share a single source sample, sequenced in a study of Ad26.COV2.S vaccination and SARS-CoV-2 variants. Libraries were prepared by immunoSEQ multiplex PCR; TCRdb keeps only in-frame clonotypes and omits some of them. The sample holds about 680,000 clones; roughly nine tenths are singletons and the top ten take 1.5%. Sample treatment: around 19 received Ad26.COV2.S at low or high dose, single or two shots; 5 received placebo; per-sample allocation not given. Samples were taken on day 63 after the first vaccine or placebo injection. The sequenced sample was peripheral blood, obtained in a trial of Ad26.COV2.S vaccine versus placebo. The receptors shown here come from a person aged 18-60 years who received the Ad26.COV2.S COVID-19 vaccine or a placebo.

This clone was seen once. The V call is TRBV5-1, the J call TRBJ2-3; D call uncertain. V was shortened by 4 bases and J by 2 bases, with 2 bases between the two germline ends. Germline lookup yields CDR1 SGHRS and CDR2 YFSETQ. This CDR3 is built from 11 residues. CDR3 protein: CASSVTDTQYF. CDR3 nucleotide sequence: TGCGCCAGCAGCGTCACAGATACGCAGTATTTT.

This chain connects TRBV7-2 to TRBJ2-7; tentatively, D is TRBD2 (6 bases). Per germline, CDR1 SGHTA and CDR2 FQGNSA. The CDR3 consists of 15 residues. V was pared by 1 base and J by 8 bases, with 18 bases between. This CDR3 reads CASSLGGDLRRQQYF. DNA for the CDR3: TGTGCCAGCAGCTTAGGAGGGGACTTGCGCCGGCAGCAGTACTTC.

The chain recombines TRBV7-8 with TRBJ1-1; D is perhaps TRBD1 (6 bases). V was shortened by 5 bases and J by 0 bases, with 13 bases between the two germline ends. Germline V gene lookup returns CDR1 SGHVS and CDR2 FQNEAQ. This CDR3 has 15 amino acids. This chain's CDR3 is CASSLTGPVNTEAFF. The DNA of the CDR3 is TGTGCCAGCAGCCTGACAGGCCCCGTGAACACTGAAGCTTTCTTT.

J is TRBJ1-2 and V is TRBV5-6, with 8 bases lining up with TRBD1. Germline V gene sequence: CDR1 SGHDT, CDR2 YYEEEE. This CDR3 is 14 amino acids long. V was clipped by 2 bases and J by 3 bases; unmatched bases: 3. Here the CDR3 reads CASSFNRGYYGYTF. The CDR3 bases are TGTGCCAGCAGCTTTAACAGGGGGTACTATGGCTACACCTTC. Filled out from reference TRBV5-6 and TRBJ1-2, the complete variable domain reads DAGVTQSPTHLIKTRGQQVTLRCSPKSGHDTVSWYQQALGQGPQFIFQYYEEEERQRGNFPDRFSGHQFPNYSSELNVNALLLGDSALYLCASSFNRGYYGYTFGSGTRLTVV.

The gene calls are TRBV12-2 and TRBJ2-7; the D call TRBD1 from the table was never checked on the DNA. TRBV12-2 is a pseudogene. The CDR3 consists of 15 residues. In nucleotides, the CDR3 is TGTGCAAGTCGCATCGGACAGGTGACCTCCTACGAGCAGTACTTC. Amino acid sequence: CASRIGQVTSYEQYF.

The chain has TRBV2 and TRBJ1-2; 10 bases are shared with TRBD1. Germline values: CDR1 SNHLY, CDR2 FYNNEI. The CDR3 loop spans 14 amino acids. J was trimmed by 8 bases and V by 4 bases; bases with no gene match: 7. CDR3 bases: TGTGCCAGCAGTGGACAGGGGGCCCCTTGGGGCTACACCTTC. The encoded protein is CASSGQGAPWGYTF.

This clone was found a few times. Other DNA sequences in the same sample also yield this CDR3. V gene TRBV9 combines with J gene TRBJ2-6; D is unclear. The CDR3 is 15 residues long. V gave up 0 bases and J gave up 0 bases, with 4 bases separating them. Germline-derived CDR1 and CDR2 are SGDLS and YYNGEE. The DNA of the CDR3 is TGTGCCAGCAGCGTAGGGGGCTCTGGGGCCAACGTCCTGACTTTC. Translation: CASSVGGSGANVLTF.

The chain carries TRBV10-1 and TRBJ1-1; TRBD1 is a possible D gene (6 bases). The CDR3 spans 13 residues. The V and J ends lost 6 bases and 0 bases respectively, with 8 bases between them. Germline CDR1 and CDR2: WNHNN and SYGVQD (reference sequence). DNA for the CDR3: TGCGCCAGCAGACAGGGCATGAACACTGAAGCTTTCTTT. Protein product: CASRQGMNTEAFF.

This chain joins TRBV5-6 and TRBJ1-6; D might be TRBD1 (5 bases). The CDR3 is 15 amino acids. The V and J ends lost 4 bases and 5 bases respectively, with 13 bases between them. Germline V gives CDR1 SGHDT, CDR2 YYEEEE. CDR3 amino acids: CASSTLGTHNSPLHF. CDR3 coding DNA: TGTGCCAGCAGCACCCTAGGGACCCATAATTCACCCCTCCACTTT.

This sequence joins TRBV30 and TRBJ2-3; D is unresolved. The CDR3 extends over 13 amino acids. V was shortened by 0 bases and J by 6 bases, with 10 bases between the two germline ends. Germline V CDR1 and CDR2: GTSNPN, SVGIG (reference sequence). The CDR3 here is CAWSVPLKDTQYF. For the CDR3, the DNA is TGTGCCTGGAGTGTCCCCCTTAAGGATACGCAGTATTTT.

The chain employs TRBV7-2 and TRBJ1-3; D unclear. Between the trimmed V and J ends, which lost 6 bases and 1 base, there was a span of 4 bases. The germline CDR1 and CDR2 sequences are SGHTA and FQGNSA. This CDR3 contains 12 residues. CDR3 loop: CASRMSGNTIYF. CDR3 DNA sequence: TGTGCCAGCAGGATGTCTGGAAACACCATATATTTT.

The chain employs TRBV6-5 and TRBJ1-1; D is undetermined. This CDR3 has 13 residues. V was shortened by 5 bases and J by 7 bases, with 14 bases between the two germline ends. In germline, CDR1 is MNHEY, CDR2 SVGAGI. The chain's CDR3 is CASSPTVWDEAFF. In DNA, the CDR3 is TGTGCCAGCAGTCCGACGGTCTGGGATGAAGCTTTCTTT.

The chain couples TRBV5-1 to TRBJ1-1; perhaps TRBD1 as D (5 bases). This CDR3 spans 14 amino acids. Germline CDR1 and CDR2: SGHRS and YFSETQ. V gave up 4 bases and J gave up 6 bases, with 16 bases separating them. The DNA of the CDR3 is TGCGCCAGCAGCCGTGAGGGGAACGCCGCTGAAGCTTTCTTT. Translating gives CASSREGNAAEAFF.

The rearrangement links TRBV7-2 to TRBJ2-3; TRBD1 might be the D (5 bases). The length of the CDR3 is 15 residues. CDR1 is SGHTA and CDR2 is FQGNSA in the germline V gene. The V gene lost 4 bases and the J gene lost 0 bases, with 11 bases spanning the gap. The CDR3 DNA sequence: TGTGCCAGCAGCTCGACAGTCCCTAGCACAGATACGCAGTATTTT. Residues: CASSSTVPSTDTQYF.

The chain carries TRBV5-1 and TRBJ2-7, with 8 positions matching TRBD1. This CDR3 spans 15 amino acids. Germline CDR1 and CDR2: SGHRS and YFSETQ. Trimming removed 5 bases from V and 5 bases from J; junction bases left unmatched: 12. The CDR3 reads CASRTYGQGDDEQYF. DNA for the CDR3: TGCGCCAGCAGAACCTATGGACAGGGAGACGACGAGCAGTACTTC.

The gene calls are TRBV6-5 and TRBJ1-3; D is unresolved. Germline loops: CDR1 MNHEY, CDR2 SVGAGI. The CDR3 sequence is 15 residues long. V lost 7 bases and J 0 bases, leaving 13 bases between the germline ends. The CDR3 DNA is TGTGCCAGCACCCGTCGGCAGCTCTCTGGAAACACCATATATTTT. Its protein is CASTRRQLSGNTIYF.

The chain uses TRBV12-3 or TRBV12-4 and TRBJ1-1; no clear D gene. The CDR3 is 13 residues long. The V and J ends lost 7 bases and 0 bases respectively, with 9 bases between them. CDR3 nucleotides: TGTGCCAGCACCCAGGAACTGAACACTGAAGCTTTCTTT. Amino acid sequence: CASTQELNTEAFF.

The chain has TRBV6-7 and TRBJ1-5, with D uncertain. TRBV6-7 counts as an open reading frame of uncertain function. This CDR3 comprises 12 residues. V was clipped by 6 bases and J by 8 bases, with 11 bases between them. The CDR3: CASRNMPKPQHF. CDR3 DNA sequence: TGTGCCAGCAGGAACATGCCGAAGCCCCAGCATTTT.

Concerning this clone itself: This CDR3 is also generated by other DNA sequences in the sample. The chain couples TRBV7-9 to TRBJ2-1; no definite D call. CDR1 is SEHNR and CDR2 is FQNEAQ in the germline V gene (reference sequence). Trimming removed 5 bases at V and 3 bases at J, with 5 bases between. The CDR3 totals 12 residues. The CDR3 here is CASSLGYNEQFF. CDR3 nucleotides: TGTGCCAGCAGCCTAGGCTACAATGAGCAGTTCTTC.

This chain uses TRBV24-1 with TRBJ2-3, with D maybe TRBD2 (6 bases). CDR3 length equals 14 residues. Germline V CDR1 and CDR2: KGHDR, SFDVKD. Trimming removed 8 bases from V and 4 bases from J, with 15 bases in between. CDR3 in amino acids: CATNTGTYPDTQYF. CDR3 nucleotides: TGTGCCACCAACACCGGGACTTACCCAGATACGCAGTATTTT.

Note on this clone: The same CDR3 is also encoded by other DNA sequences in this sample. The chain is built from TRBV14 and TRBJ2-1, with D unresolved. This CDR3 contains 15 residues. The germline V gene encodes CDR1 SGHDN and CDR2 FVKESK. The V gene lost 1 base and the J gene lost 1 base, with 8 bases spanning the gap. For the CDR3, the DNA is TGTGCCAGCAGCCAAGTCAAGAGGTCCTACAATGAGCAGTTCTTC. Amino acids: CASSQVKRSYNEQFF.

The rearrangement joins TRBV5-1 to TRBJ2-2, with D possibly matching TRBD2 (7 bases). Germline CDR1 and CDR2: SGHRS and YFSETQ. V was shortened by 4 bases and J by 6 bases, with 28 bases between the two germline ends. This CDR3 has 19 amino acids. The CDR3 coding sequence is TGCGCCAGCAGCCCGAGCGGGACACCAATGGACCACGGACCCGGGGAGCTGTTTTTT. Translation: CASSPSGTPMDHGPGELFF.

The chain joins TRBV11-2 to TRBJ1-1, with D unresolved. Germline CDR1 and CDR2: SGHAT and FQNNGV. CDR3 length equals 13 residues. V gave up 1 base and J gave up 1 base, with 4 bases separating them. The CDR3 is CASSLVRNTEAFF. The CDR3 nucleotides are TGTGCCAGCAGCTTAGTCCGGAACACTGAAGCTTTCTTT.

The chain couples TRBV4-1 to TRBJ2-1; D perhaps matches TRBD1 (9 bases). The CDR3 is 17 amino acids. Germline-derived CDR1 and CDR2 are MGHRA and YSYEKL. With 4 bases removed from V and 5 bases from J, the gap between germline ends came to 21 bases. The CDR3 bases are TGCGCCAGCAGCCCCGACAGGGGGACTAGATTAGACAATGAGCAGTTCTTC. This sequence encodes CASSPDRGTRLDNEQFF.